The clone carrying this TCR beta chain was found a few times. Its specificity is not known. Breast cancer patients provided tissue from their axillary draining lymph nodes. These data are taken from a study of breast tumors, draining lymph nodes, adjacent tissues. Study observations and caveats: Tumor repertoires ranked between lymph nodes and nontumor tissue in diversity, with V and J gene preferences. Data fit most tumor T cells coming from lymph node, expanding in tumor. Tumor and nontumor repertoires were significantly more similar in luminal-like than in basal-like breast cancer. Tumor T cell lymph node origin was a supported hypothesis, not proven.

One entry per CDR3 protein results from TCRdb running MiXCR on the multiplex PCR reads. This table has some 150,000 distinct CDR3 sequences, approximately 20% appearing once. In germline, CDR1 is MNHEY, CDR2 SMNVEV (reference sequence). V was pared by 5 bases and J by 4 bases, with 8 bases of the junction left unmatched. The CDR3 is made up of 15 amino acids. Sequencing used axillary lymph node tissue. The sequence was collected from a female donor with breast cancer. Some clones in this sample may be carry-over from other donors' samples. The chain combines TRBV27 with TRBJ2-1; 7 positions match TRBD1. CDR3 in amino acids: CASSLGRDSYNEQFF. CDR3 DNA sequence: TGTGCCAGCAGTCTCGGCCGGGACAGTTACAATGAGCAGTTCTTC.